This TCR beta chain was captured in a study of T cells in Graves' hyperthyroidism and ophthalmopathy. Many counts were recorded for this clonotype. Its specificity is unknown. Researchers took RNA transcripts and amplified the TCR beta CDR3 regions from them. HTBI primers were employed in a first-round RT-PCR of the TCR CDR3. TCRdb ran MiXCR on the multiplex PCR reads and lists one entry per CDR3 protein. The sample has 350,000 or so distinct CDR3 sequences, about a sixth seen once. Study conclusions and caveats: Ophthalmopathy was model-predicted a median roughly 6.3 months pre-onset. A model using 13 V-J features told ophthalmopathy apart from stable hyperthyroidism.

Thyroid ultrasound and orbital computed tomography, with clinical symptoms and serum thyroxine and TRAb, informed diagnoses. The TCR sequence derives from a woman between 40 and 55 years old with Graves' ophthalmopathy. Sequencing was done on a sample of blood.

The CDR3 DNA reads TGTGCCAGTAGTATTAGTCTGTGGAAAGACACTGAAGCTTTCTTT. Translated: CASSISLWKDTEAFF. The genes are TRBV19 and TRBJ1-1; D gene ambiguous. Trimming shortened V by 3 bases and J by 3 bases, and 14 bases separated the two germline ends. There are 15 residues in the CDR3. Germline V gene lookup returns CDR1 LNHDA and CDR2 SQIVND (reference sequence).